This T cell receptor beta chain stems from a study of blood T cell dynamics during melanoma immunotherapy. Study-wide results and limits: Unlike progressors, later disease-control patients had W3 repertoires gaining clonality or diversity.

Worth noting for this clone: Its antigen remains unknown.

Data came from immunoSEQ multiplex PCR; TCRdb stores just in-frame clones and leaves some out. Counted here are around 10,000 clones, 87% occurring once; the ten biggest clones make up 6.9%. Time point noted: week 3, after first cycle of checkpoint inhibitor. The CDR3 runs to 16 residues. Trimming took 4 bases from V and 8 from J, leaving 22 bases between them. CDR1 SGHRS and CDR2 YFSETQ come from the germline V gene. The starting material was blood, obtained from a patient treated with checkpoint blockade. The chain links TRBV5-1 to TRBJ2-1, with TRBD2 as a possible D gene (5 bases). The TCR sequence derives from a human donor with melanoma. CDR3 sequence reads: CASSPGVAFTGDEQFF. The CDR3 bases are TGCGCCAGCAGCCCCGGGGTAGCTTTTACTGGGGATGAGCAGTTCTTC.